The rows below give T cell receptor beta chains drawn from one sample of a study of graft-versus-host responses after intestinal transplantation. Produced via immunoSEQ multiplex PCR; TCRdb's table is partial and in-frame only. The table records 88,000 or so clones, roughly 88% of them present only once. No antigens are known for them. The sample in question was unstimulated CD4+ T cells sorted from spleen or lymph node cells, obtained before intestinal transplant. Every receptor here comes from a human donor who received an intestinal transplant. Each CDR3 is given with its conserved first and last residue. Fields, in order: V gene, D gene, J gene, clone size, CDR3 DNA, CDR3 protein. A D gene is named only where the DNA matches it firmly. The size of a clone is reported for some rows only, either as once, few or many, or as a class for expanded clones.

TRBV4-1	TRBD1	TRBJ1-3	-	TGCGCCAGCAGCCAAGATACGGGACAGGGGGCGGGTGGGAACACCATATATTTT	CASSQDTGQGAGGNTIYF
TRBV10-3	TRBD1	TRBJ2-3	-	TGTGCCATCAGTGGCGCCACAGGGGCGGGCACAGATACGCAGTATTTT	CAISGATGAGTDTQYF
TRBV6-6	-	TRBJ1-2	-	TGTGCCAGCACTATGGGGCGGCAGACCTTCTATGGCTACACCTTC	CASTMGRQTFYGYTF
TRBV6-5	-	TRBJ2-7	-	TGTGCCAGTCGTCGGGGCAGGGGTTACGAGCAGTACTTC	CASRRGRGYEQYF
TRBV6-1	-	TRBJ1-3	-	TGTGCCAGCAGTGAACCGGGACGGGGGGCCGGAAACACCATATATTTT	CASSEPGRGAGNTIYF
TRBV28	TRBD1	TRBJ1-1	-	TGTGCCAGCAGTGTGGGACAGGGGAACACTGAAGCTTTCTTT	CASSVGQGNTEAFF
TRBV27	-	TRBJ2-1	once	TGTGCCAGCAGTCCGGCGTCTACAGGGGGGGTGGGGGAGCAGTTCTTC	CASSPASTGGVGEQFF
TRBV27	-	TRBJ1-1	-	TGTGCCAGCAGCCCTGGCGGGGGTTGGGCTGAAGCTTTCTTT	CASSPGGGWAEAFF
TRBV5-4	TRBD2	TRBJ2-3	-	TGTGCCAGCAGCTTGGCCCGGACTAGCGGGACATCTAGCACAGATACGCAGTATTTT	CASSLARTSGTSSTDTQYF
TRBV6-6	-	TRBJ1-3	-	TGTGCCAGCAGTTACTCGACCCCGGGGGGAAACACCATATATTTT	CASSYSTPGGNTIYF
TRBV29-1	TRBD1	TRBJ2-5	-	TGCAGCGTTGCGGGGCGTGGACAGGGAGAAGAGACCCAGTACTTC	CSVAGRGQGEETQYF
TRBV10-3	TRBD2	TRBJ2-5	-	TGTGCCATCAGTGAGGGACTAGCGGGAGAGACCCAGTACTTC	CAISEGLAGETQYF
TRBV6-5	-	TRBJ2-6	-	TGTGCCAGCAGTTACGGCGGGGCCGGGGCCAACGTCCTGACTTTC	CASSYGGAGANVLTF
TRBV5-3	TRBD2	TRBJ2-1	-	TGTGCCAGAAGCTCCCTAGCGGGGCCCTCCTACAATGAGCAGTTCTTC	CARSSLAGPSYNEQFF
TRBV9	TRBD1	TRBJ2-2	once	TGTGCCAGCAGCGCTACAGGGGCGCCCGGGGAGCTGTTTTTT	CASSATGAPGELFF
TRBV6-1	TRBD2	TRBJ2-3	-	TGTGCCAGCAGTGATAGTAGCGGGGGCCTCACAGATACGCAGTATTTT	CASSDSSGGLTDTQYF
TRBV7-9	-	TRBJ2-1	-	TGTGCCAGCGGTTACGGGGGAAGGGATGAGCAGTTCTTC	CASGYGGRDEQFF
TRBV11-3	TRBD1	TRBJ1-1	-	TGTGCCAGCAGCGCAGACAGGGAAATAAAGTTCTTT	CASSADREIKFF
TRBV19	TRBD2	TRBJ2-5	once	TGTGCACCTACAGGGCCGGGACTAGCGGGGGGAAACCAAGAGACCCAGTACTTC	CAPTGPGLAGGNQETQYF
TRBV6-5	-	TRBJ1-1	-	TGTGCCAGCAACCGACAGAGAAACACTGAAGCTTTCTTT	CASNRQRNTEAFF
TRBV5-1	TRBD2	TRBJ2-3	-	TGCGCCAGCAGCCGGACTAGCGGTAGCACAGATACGCAGTATTTT	CASSRTSGSTDTQYF
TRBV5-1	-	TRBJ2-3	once	TGCGCCAGCAGCCTGACTCCCACAGATACGCAGTATTTT	CASSLTPTDTQYF
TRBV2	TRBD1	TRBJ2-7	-	TGTGCCAGCACCTTAGGGACAGTCTACGAGCAGTACTTC	CASTLGTVYEQYF
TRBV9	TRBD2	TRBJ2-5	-	TGTGCCAGCAGCCCCCTGAGGATAGCGGGGATTCAAGAGACCCAGTACTTC	CASSPLRIAGIQETQYF
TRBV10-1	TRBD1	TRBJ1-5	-	TGCGCCAGCACCGGCTGGGACAGGGAGAGCAATCAGCCCCAGCATTTT	CASTGWDRESNQPQHF
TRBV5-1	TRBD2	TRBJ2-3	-	TGCGCCAGTAAACTAGCGGGGGCCACAGATACGCAGTATTTT	CASKLAGATDTQYF
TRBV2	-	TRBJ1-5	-	TGTGCCAGCAGCCCCCGGGCAGGGGCCTCACCTACTAGCAATCAGCCCCAGCATTTT	CASSPRAGASPTSNQPQHF
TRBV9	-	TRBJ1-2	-	TGTGCCAGCAGCGTAAGACAGTCTCCTAACTATGGCTACACCTTC	CASSVRQSPNYGYTF
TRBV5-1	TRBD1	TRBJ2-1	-	TGCGCCAGCAGCTTGGCCCCAGCCGGGACAGGCTTATACAATGAGCAGTTCTTC	CASSLAPAGTGLYNEQFF
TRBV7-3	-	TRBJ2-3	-	TGTGCCAGCAGCCCGGCGGGGACAGATACGCAGTATTTT	CASSPAGTDTQYF
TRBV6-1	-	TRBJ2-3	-	TGTGCCAGCAGTCTCTTTCCAGGGGTCGAGGCGCAGTATTTT	CASSLFPGVEAQYF